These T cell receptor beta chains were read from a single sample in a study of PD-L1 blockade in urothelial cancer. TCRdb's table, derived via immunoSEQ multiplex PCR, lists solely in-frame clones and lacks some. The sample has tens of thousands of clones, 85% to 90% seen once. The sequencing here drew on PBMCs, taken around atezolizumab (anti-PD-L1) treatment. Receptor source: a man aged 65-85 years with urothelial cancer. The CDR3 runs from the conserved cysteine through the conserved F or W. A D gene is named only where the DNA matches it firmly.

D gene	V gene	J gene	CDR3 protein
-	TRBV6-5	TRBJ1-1	CASSYGPNTEAFF
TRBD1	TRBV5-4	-	CASSWTGGAVYEQYF
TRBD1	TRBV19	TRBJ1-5	CASSSDRGLWQPQHF
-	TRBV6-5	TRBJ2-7	CASRESSYEQYF
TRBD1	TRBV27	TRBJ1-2	CASSYGMRQGAFSGAYDGYTF
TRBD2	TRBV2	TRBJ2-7	CASRRGDSWEQYF
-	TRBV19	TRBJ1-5	CASSMSPYSNQPQHF
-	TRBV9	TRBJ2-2	CASSVEPPGADTGELFF
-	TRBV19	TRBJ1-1	CASSIRVKVNTEAFF
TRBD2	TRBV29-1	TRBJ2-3	CSVVPRPGRASADTQYF
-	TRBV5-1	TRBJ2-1	CASTSLGGGISYNEQFF
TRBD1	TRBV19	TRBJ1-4	CASTKDRGRKEKLFF
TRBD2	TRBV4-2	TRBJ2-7	CASSPRETGLYEQYF
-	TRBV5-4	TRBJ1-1	CASSPRVNTEAFF
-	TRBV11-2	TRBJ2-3	CASKGGLPTDTQYF
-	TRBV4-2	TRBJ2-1	CASSQEWSNNEQFF
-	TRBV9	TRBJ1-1	CASSVEGQNTEAFF
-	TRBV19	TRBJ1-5	CASSRTARAREGHQPQHF
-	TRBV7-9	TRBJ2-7	CASSLSSQELGQYF
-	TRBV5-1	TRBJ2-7	CASSFFPGNQYEQYF
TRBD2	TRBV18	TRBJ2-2	CASSQGTSGTYRNTGELFF
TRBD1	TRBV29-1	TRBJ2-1	CSVADRSSSYNEQFF
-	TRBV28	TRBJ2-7	CASSLYPLEQYF
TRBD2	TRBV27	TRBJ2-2	CASRAGTSGTGELFF
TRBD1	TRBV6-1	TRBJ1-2	CASSDRDRVGYTF
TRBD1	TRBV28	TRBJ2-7	CASRQGRNEQYF
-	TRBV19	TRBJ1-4	CASRFRSRGEKLFF
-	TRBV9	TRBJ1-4	CASSVGRQGNEKLFF
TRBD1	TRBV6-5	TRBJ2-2	CASSYDRGRTGELFF
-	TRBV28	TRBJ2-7	CASSPPGAYEQYF
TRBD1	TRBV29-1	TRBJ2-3	CSVEVQGADTQYF
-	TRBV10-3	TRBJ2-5	CAISESRETQYF
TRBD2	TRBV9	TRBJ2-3	CASSVGNSGSSDTQYF
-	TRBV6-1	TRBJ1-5	CASSRGEGVGQPQHF
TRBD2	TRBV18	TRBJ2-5	CASSLRTSSGGETQYF
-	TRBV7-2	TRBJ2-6	CASSPRISGANVLTF
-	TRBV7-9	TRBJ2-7	CASSLAGGKPYEQYF
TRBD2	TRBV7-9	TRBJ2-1	CASSLPSGTSGRVPNEQFF
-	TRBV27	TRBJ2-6	CASRAPGANVLTF
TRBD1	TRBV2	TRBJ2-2	CASSTRQGAGELFF
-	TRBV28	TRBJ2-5	CASRRGGARDQYF